This T cell receptor (beta chain) was sequenced for a study of CD8+CD57+ T cells in acquired aplastic anemia. Whole-study results and caveats: Patients did not significantly differ from controls in CD8+ Simpson's diversity.

Both TCR beta VDJ combination and CDR3 sequence profiling were carried out. Genomic DNA was the template for this profiling. TCRdb re-derived calls from the reads in MiXCR, one entry per CDR3 protein. The top ten hold more than 45% of the sample, which has 200,000 or so distinct CDR3 sequences, around 65% seen once. Trimming cost V 3 bases and J 5 bases, with 10 bases left between them. CDR1 is SGHTA, CDR2 FQGNSA, per germline. CDR3 length: 13 residues. Points on this clonotype: Its antigen remains unidentified.

The sample comprised sorted CD4+, CD8+, or CD8+CD57+ T cells (not recorded which) from PBMCs. This sequence was found in a human donor with severe aplastic anemia or a healthy control (not recorded which). V usage is TRBV7-2 and J usage is TRBJ2-5; D remains ambiguous. Here the CDR3 reads CASSFDRVETQYF. The CDR3 DNA reads as TGTGCCAGCAGCTTTGACCGGGTGGAGACCCAGTACTTC.